This entry features one TCR beta chain sequence. What it binds is unknown. This record belongs to a study of PD-1 blockade in mismatch repair-deficient tumors. Overall study: All were previously treated, progressing patients with some twelve mismatch repair-deficient cancer types. Study-level points and caveats: Rapid post-treatment expansion, then contraction, generally preceding radiologic response, marked tumor-resident clones.

Clones were read by immunoSEQ multiplex PCR, and TCRdb kept only the in-frame ones, dropping some. The sample has 130,000 or so clones, about 86% seen once. Mismatch repair deficiency was confirmed in all patients, by PCR or immunohistochemistry. Sequencing used peripheral blood, obtained 44 weeks after starting pembrolizumab. This TCR was sampled from an adult with mismatch repair-deficient cancer.

The DNA of the CDR3 is TGCGCCAGCAGCTTGGATGGCGGAACCTACAATGAGCAGTTCTTC. Translated: CASSLDGGTYNEQFF. The V and J genes are TRBV5-1 and TRBJ2-1; D gene ambiguous. The CDR3 sequence is 15 residues long. V was pared by 0 bases and J by 2 bases, with 9 bases between. The V gene's germline CDR1 is SGHRS and CDR2 YFSETQ.